The 8 T cell receptor beta chains given below trace back to one sample, sequenced in a study of T-cell reconstitution after alpha-beta-depleted transplantation in children. Preparation of the TCRbeta library used unique molecular identifiers. Each CDR3 protein is one row after TCRdb ran MiXCR on the PCR reads. The sample includes approximately 650,000 distinct CDR3 sequences, under 15% of them seen just once. Material: PBMCs, obtained before TCRalphabeta/CD19-depleted stem cell transplant. These receptors came from a girl aged 2-10 years with congenital amegakaryocytic thrombocytopenia, due to receive a stem cell transplant.

There are many counts of this clonotype. The J gene is TRBJ2-7, the V gene TRBV5-1, with 8 bases aligning to TRBD1. The CDR3 runs 14 residues. Germline CDR1 reads SGHRS; CDR2 reads YFSETQ. The ends lost 4 bases at V and 5 bases at J; junction bases unmatched: 8. The CDR3 region is CASSSRTGNDEQYF. CDR3 in DNA: TGCGCCAGCAGCAGCCGGACAGGGAACGACGAGCAGTACTTC.

V gene TRBV7-9 combines with J gene TRBJ2-7; a possible D gene is TRBD2 (6 bases). Between the trimmed V and J ends, which lost 1 base and 3 bases, there was a span of 13 bases. Germline loops: CDR1 SEHNR, CDR2 FQNEAQ (reference sequence). The CDR3 spans 15 residues. CDR3 amino acids: CASSLVRDGDYEQYF. Here the CDR3 DNA reads TGTGCCAGCAGCTTAGTGCGGGACGGGGACTACGAGCAGTACTTC.

Of note for this clonotype: This CDR3 fails to terminate in the conserved phenylalanine or tryptophan, so it likely reflects a read error. The chain combines TRBV7-4 with TRBJ2-5; 9 bases match TRBD2. The junction had 7 bases not matched to a gene; V was cut back by 5 bases and J by 0 bases. There are 16 residues in the CDR3. Germline loops: CDR1 SGHVT, CDR2 SQSDAQ. CDR3 sequence: CASSRRLAENQETQYV. The CDR3 coding sequence is TGTGCCAGCAGCCGTCGACTAGCGGAAAACCAAGAGACCCAGTACGTC.

This clonotype was found many times. The chain employs TRBV5-1 and TRBJ2-1, with D possibly being TRBD1 (6 bases). The CDR3 totals 15 residues. Trimming left V 4 bases short and J 2 bases short, with 13 bases between. Germline CDR1 reads SGHRS; CDR2 reads YFSETQ. The CDR3 DNA reads TGCGCCAGCAGCGCAAACAGGGTCGCCTACAATGAGCAGTTCTTC. The encoded protein is CASSANRVAYNEQFF.

Comments on this clonotype: A much more abundant neighbour one base away suggests this may be a read error. The rearrangement joins TRBV9 to TRBJ2-1; perhaps TRBD2 as D (6 bases). CDR1 is SGDLS, CDR2 YYNGEE, per germline. The CDR3 runs 13 residues. The CDR3 sequence: CASSVGGLGEQIF. For the CDR3, the DNA is TGTGCCAGCAGCGTAGGGGGACTGGGAGAGCAGATCTTC.

This clonotype has just a few counts. The CDR3 reads CAISLTDRWDNEQFF. CDR3 DNA sequence: TGTGCCATCAGTTTGACAGATCGGTGGGACAATGAGCAGTTCTTC. The rearrangement links TRBV10-3 to TRBJ2-1; D is perhaps TRBD1 (5 bases). The length of the CDR3 is 15 residues. The V end was cut by 5 bases, the J end by 5 bases, with 16 bases between. Germline-derived CDR1 and CDR2 are ENHRY and SYGVKD.

V is TRBV5-5 and J is TRBJ2-1; D is possibly TRBD1 (5 bases). CDR3 length: 15 residues. Between the trimmed V and J ends, which lost 2 bases and 9 bases, there was a span of 18 bases. Per germline, CDR1 SGHKS and CDR2 YYEKEE (reference sequence). Here the CDR3 DNA reads TGTGCCAGCAGCTTAGGGGTAGAACAGTCAGGTGAGCAGTTCTTC. It is translated as CASSLGVEQSGEQFF.

The rearrangement joins TRBV7-9 to TRBJ2-3; D is unclear. V was shortened by 9 bases and J by 0 bases, with 10 bases between the two germline ends. Germline V gene lookup returns CDR1 SEHNR and CDR2 FQNEAQ (reference sequence). The CDR3 is made up of 13 amino acids. CDR3 in amino acids: CASLKTSTDTQYF. The CDR3 bases are TGTGCCAGTCTAAAAACTAGCACAGATACGCAGTATTTT.